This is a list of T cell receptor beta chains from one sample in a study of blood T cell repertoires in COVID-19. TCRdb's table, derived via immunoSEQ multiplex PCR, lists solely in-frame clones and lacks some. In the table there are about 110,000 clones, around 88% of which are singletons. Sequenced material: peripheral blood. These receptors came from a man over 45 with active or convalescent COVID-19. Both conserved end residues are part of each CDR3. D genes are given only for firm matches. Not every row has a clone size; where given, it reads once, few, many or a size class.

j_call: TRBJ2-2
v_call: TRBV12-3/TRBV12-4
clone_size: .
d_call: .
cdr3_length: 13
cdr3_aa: CATRQAGGGELFF
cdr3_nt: TGTGCCACCCGACAGGCTGGGGGCGGGGAGCTGTTTTTT

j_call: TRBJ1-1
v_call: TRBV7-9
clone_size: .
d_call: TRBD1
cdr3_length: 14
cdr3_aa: CASSSRTGFSEAFF
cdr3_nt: TGTGCCAGCAGCTCTCGGACAGGCTTCTCGGAAGCTTTCTTT

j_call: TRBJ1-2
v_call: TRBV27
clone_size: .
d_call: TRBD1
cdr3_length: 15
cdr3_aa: CASSLLPDRGHGYTF
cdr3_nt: TGTGCCAGCAGTTTACTCCCGGACAGGGGGCATGGCTACACCTTC

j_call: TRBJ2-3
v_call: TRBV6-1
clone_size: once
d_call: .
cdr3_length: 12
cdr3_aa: CASSESERPRYF
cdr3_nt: TGTGCCAGCAGTGAAAGCGAGCGTCCACGGTATTTT

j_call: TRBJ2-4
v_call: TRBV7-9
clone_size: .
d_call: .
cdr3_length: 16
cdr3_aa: CASSIPGGIAKNIQYF
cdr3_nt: TGTGCCAGCAGCATTCCCGGGGGTATAGCCAAAAACATTCAGTACTTC

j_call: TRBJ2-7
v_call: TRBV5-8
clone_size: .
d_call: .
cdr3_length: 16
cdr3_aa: CASSSLLGSSSYEQYF
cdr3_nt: TGTGCCAGCAGCTCCCTCTTAGGGAGCTCTTCCTACGAGCAGTACTTC

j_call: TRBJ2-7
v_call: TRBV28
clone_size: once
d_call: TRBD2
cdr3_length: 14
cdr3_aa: CASGDPGGAYEQYF
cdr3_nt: TGTGCCAGCGGAGACCCGGGGGGGGCCTACGAGCAGTACTTC

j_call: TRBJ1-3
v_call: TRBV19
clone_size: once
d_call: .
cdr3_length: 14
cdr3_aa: CASKGVHSGNTIYF
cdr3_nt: TGTGCCAGTAAGGGAGTCCACAGTGGAAACACCATATATTTT

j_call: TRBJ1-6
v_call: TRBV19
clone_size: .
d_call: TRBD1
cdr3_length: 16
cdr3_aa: CASSAHTQGTTSPLHF
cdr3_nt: TGTGCCAGTAGTGCCCATACACAGGGGACGACTTCACCCCTCCACTTT

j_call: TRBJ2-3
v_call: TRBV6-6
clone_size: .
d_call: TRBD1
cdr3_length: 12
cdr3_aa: CASSWDRDTQYF
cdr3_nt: TGTGCCAGCAGTTGGGACAGAGATACGCAGTATTTT

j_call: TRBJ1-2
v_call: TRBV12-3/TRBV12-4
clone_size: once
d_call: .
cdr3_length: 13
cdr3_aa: CASSGTYSYGYTF
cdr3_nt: TGTGCCAGCAGTGGGACATATAGCTATGGCTACACCTTC

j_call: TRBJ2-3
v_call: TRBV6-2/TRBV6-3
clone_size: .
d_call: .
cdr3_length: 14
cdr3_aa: CASSYVLSTDTQYF
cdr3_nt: TGTGCCAGCAGTTACGTGTTATCCACAGATACGCAGTATTTT

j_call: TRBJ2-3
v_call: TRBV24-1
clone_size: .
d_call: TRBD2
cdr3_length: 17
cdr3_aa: CATSEGTSGIFTDTQYF
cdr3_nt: TGTGCCACCAGTGAGGGGACTAGCGGGATTTTCACAGATACGCAGTATTTT

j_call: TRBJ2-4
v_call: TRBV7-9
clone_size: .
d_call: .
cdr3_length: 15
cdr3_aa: CASSSLALAKNIQYF
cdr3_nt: TGTGCCAGCAGCTCCCTAGCACTAGCCAAAAACATTCAGTACTTC

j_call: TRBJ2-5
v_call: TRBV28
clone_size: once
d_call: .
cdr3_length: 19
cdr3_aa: CASSPPPRGRDLGGETQYF
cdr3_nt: TGTGCCAGCAGTCCTCCTCCGCGAGGAAGGGACTTGGGAGGAGAGACCCAGTACTTC

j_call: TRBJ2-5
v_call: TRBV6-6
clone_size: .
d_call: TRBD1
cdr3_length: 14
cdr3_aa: CASSYGDRGETQYF
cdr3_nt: TGTGCCAGCAGTTACGGGGACAGGGGGGAGACCCAGTACTTC

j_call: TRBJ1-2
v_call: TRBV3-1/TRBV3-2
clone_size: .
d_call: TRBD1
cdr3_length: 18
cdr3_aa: CASSQKRDRSLPNYGYTF
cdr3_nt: TGTGCCAGCAGCCAAAAGCGGGACAGGTCTCTTCCTAACTATGGCTACACCTTC

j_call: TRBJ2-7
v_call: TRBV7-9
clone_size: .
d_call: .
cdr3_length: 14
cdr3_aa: CASSPGIPPYEQYF
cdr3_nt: TGTGCCAGCAGCCCAGGGATTCCCCCCTACGAGCAGTACTTC

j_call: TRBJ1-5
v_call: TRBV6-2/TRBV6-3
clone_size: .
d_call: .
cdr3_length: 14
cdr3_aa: CASSLETGGQPQHF
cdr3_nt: TGTGCCAGCAGCCTCGAAACCGGAGGTCAGCCCCAGCATTTT

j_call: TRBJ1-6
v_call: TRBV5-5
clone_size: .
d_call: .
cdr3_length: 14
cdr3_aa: CASSLAPNNSPLHF
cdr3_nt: TGTGCCAGCAGCTTGGCCCCCAATAATTCACCCCTCCACTTT

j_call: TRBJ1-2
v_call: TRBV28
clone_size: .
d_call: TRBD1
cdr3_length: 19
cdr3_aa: CASSGASSGTGTPLYGYTF
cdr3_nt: TGTGCCAGCAGTGGGGCATCGTCCGGGACAGGGACTCCCTTATATGGCTACACCTTC

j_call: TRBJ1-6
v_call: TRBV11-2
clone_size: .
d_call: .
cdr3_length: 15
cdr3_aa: CASSFTQGLDSPLHF
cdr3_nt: TGTGCCAGCAGCTTTACCCAGGGCTTAGATTCACCCCTCCACTTT

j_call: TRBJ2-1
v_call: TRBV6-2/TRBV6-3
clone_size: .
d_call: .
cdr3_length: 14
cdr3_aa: CASSFSGAYNEQFF
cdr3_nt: TGTGCCAGCAGTTTCTCGGGGGCTTACAATGAGCAGTTCTTC

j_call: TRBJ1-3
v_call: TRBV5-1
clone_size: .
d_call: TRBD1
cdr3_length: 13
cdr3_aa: CASSGQGGNTIYF
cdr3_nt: TGCGCCAGCAGCGGACAGGGTGGAAACACCATATATTTT

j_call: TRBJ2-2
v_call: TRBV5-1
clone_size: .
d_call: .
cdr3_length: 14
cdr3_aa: CASSLDLLTGELFF
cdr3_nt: TGCGCCAGCAGCTTGGACTTACTCACCGGGGAGCTGTTTTTT

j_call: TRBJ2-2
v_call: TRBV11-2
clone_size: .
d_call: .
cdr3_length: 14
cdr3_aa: CASSLLGNTGELFF
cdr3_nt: TGTGCCAGCAGCTTGCTCGGGAACACCGGGGAGCTGTTTTTT

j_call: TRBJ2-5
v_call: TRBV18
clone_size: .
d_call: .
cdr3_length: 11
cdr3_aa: CASSPEETQYF
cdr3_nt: TGTGCCAGCTCACCTGAGGAGACCCAGTACTTC

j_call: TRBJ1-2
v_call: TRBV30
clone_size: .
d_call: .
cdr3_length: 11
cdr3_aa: CAWSATGIRTF
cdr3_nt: TGTGCCTGGAGTGCCACAGGTATAAGGACCTTC

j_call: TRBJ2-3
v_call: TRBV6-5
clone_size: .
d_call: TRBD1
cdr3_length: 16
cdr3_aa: CASSYELGQGPDTQYF
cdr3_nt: TGTGCCAGCAGCTACGAACTGGGACAGGGGCCAGATACGCAGTATTTT